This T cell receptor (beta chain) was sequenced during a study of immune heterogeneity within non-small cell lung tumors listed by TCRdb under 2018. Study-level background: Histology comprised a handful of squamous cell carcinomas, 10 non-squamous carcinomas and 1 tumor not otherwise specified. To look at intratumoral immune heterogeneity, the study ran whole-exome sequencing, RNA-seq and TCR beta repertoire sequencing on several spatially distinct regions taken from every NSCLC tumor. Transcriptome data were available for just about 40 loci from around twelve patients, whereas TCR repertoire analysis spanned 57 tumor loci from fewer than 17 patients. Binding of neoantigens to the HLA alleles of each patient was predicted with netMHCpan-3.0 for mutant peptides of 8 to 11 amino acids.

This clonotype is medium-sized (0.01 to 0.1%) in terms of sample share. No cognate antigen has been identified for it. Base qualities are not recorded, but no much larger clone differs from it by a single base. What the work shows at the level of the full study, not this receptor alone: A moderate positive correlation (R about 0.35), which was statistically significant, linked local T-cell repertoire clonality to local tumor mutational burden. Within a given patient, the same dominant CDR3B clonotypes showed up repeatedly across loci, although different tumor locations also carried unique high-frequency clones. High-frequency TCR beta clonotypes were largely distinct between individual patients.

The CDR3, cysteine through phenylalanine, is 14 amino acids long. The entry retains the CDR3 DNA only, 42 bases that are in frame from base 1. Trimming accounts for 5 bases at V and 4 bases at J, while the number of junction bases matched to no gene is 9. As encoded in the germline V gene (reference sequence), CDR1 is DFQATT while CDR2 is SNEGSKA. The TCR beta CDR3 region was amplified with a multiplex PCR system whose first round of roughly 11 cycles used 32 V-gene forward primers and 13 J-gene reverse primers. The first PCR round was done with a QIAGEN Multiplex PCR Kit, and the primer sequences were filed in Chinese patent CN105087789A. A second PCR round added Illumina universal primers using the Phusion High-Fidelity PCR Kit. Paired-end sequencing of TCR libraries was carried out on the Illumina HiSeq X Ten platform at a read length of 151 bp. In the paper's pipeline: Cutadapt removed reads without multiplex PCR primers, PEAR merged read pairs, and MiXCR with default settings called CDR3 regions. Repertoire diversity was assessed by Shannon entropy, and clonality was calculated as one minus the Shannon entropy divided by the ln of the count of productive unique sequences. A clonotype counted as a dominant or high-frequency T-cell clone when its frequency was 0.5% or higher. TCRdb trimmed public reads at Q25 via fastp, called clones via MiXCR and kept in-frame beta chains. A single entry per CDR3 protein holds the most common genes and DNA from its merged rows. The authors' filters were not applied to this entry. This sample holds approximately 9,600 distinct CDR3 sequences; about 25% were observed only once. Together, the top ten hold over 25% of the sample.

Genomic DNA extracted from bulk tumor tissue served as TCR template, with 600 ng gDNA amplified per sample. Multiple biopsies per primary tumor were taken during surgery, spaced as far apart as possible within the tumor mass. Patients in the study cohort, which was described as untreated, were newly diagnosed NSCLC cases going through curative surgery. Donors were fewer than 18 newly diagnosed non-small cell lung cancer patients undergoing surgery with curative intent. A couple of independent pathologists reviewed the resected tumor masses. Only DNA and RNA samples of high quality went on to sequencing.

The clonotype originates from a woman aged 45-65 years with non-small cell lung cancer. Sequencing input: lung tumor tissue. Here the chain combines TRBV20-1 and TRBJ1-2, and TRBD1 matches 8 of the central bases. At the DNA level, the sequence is TGCAGTGCTTCAGACAGGGGTACGATCTATGGCTACACCTTC. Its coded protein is CSASDRGTIYGYTF.